A selection of T cell receptor beta chains follows, all from one sample in a study of cytomegalovirus exposure and HLA in healthy donors. Sequenced by immunoSEQ multiplex PCR; TCRdb stores in-frame clones only, minus some. The table shows 73,000 or so clones, with 70% to 80% occurring only once. Material: PBMCs. Receptors originate from a man aged 45 to 65 in good health and CMV-seronegative. CDR3s include the opening cysteine and the closing phenylalanine or tryptophan. Fields, in order: clone size, V gene, D gene, J gene, CDR3 DNA, CDR3 protein. The D gene is left open where the match is weak. The size field is filled for only some rows; it gives once, few, many or a size class.

clone size: NA
V gene: TRBV29-1
D gene: TRBD1
J gene: TRBJ2-1
CDR3 DNA: TGCAGCGCAGGACAGGGTGGGTACAATGAGCAGTTCTTC
CDR3 protein: CSAGQGGYNEQFF

clone size: NA
V gene: TRBV7-9
D gene: TRBD1
J gene: TRBJ1-1
CDR3 DNA: TGTGCCAGCAGCTCCCAGGGGGACAGGGTGAACACTGAAGCTTTCTTT
CDR3 protein: CASSSQGDRVNTEAFF

clone size: NA
V gene: TRBV7-8
D gene: TRBD1
J gene: TRBJ1-1
CDR3 DNA: TGTGCCAGCAGGTTAGGGACAGCCTTGAACACTGAAGCTTTCTTT
CDR3 protein: CASRLGTALNTEAFF

clone size: NA
V gene: TRBV2
D gene: NA
J gene: TRBJ1-2
CDR3 DNA: TGTGCCAGCAGGGACACCTACTATGGCTACACCTTC
CDR3 protein: CASRDTYYGYTF

clone size: NA
V gene: TRBV28
D gene: NA
J gene: TRBJ1-4
CDR3 DNA: TGTGCCAGCACCGGGGAAAGCGAAAAACTGTTTTTT
CDR3 protein: CASTGESEKLFF

clone size: NA
V gene: TRBV7-2
D gene: NA
J gene: TRBJ1-1
CDR3 DNA: TGTGCCAGCAGCCCAAGGTTGGGAGGGAATACTGAAGCTTTCTTT
CDR3 protein: CASSPRLGGNTEAFF

clone size: NA
V gene: TRBV7-9
D gene: TRBD2
J gene: TRBJ2-7
CDR3 DNA: TGTGCCAGCAGCTTCCCCGGGACTAGACGGAACGAGCAGTACTTC
CDR3 protein: CASSFPGTRRNEQYF

clone size: once
V gene: TRBV7-3
D gene: TRBD1
J gene: TRBJ1-1
CDR3 DNA: TGTGCCAGCAGCTTAACGGGACAGGACGTAATTGAAGCTTTCTTT
CDR3 protein: CASSLTGQDVIEAFF

clone size: few
V gene: TRBV27
D gene: TRBD2
J gene: TRBJ2-7
CDR3 DNA: TGTGCCAGCAGTTCTAAGACTAGCCGCTCCTACGAGCAGTACTTC
CDR3 protein: CASSSKTSRSYEQYF

clone size: few
V gene: TRBV29-1
D gene: NA
J gene: TRBJ1-1
CDR3 DNA: TGCAGCGTTGAAGACAGCGGGTTGGCTGAAGCTTTCTTT
CDR3 protein: CSVEDSGLAEAFF

clone size: NA
V gene: TRBV5-1
D gene: NA
J gene: TRBJ2-5
CDR3 DNA: TGCGCCAGCAGCCCCGCCTACGGGGAGACCCAGTACTTC
CDR3 protein: CASSPAYGETQYF

clone size: NA
V gene: TRBV7-8
D gene: NA
J gene: TRBJ1-1
CDR3 DNA: TGTGCCAGCAGCTACGGACAGATTTTGTGGAACACTGAAGCTTTCTTT
CDR3 protein: CASSYGQILWNTEAFF

clone size: NA
V gene: TRBV4-1
D gene: TRBD2
J gene: TRBJ2-1
CDR3 DNA: TGCGCCAGCAGCCAAGCAGGGCCCGGGACTAGCGGACCCCGGGAGCAGTTCTTC
CDR3 protein: CASSQAGPGTSGPREQFF

clone size: NA
V gene: TRBV6-5
D gene: TRBD1
J gene: TRBJ2-7
CDR3 DNA: TGTGCCAGCAAGCCAGGGGGTATTGGGCCCTACGAGCAGTACTTC
CDR3 protein: CASKPGGIGPYEQYF

clone size: NA
V gene: TRBV7-8
D gene: TRBD1
J gene: TRBJ2-6
CDR3 DNA: TGTGCCAGCAGCTCAACGGGACAGAGGGGGGCCAACGTCCTGACTTTC
CDR3 protein: CASSSTGQRGANVLTF

clone size: NA
V gene: TRBV11-3
D gene: NA
J gene: TRBJ1-6
CDR3 DNA: TGTGCCAGCAGCTTATCGGGGGGAGTCAATTCACCCCTCCACTTT
CDR3 protein: CASSLSGGVNSPLHF

clone size: once
V gene: TRBV7-9
D gene: NA
J gene: TRBJ2-5
CDR3 DNA: TGTGCCAGCAGTTTTAGTAGGGGCGAAGGGGAGACCCAGTACTTC
CDR3 protein: CASSFSRGEGETQYF

clone size: NA
V gene: TRBV5-4
D gene: NA
J gene: TRBJ1-1
CDR3 DNA: TGTGCCAGCAGCCAGGCGGGGACCACTGAAGCTTTCTTT
CDR3 protein: CASSQAGTTEAFF

clone size: NA
V gene: TRBV28
D gene: TRBD2
J gene: TRBJ2-7
CDR3 DNA: TGTGCCAGCAGTCTTCGAGCGGGAGTCTCCTACGAGCAGTACTTC
CDR3 protein: CASSLRAGVSYEQYF